This T cell receptor (beta chain) was captured by sequencing in a study of blood T cell repertoires in COVID-19. Study context: Some COVID-19 samples were acute and others convalescent; all came from the United States, Italy and Spain. From T cells, B-cell-depleted T cells, or PBMCs came the material, which was cDNA or gDNA.

Per the authors' pipeline: Amplification from reference gene primers served as the basis for estimated nucleated cell counts. Libraries were prepared by immunoSEQ multiplex PCR; TCRdb keeps only in-frame clonotypes and omits some of them. V and J calls and clone size are copied from that table; D and trimming were computed from the DNA. The sample contains just over 200,000 clones, around three quarters of which appear only once. The CDR3 runs 12 residues. The V gene's germline CDR1 is SGHNT and CDR2 YYREEE (reference sequence). V dropped 9 bases and J dropped 4; count of bases not matched to a gene: 6.

This clonotype originated in a woman aged 65 to 85 with acute or convalescent COVID-19. The chain carries TRBV5-4 and TRBJ2-5; 7 bases map to TRBD1. Sequencing input: peripheral blood. CDR3 loop: CATQGEGETQYF. The CDR3 region has the DNA TGTGCCACCCAGGGGGAAGGAGAGACCCAGTACTTC. The full variable domain, its missing parts supplied by reference TRBV5-4 and TRBJ2-5, is ETGVTQSPTHLIKTRGQQVTLRCSSQSGHNTVSWYQQALGQGPQFIFQYYREEENGRGNFPPRFSGLQFPNYSSELNVNALELDDSALYLCATQGEGETQYFGPGTRLLVL.